Below, one T cell receptor (beta chain) is given with its context. Authors' processing steps: Quantification of nucleated cells was approximated via reference gene primer amplification. Here immunoSEQ multiplex PCR was the method, and the copy in TCRdb shows in-frame clones only, minus some. Clone size and the V and J calls come from that table; the DNA yielded D and trimming. This table has about 350,000 clones, roughly 87% appearing once. Germline V gene lookup returns CDR1 SGHRS and CDR2 YFSETQ. V shed 0 bases and J shed 2 bases, with 13 bases lying between them. CDR3 length: 16 residues. Everyone who took part was roughly 18 to 89 years old, and they came from about 25 US areas. Donors of Cohort 3 who recovered were those that had two negative PCRs, clearance, or symptom resolution. The data belong to a study of blood T cell repertoires in COVID-19. Looking at the study overall: The cDNA or gDNA used as material had been derived from T cells, B-cell-depleted T cells, or PBMCs.

Sequenced: PBMCs or T cells enriched from blood (not recorded which). This clonotype originated in a woman aged 30 to 39 who had recovered from COVID-19. This rearrangement joins TRBV5-1 to TRBJ2-3, with D possibly TRBD2 on 5 matching bases. The CDR3 nucleotides read TGCGCCAGCAGCTTGGCGCTAGCCAGACCCACAGATACGCAGTATTTT. Translating it yields CASSLALARPTDTQYF.